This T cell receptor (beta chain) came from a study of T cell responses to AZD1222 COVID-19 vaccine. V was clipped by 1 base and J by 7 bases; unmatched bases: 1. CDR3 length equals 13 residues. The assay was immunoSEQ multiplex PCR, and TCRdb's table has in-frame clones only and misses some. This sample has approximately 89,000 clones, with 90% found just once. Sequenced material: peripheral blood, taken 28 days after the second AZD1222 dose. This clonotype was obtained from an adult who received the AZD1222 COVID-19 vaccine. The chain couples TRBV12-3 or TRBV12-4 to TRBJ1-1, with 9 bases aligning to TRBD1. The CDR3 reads CASSLGTGVEAFF. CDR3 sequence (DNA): TGTGCCAGCAGTTTAGGGACAGGGGTTGAAGCTTTCTTT.